What follows describes a single T cell receptor (beta chain). This sample was taken from a study of blood T cell repertoires in COVID-19. Study at large: Samples representing acute and convalescent COVID-19 were sourced from the United States, Italy and Spain. PBMCs, B-cell-depleted T cells, or T cells were the source of the cDNA or gDNA that made up the material.

Original methodology: Reference gene primer amplification yielded estimated nucleated cell counts. Repertoires were generated with immunoSEQ multiplex PCR, while TCRdb's copy carries only in-frame clones and drops some. The DNA gave D and trimming, while V, J and clone size come from that table. Of 150,000 to 200,000 clones detected, 70% to 90% appear once; the ten largest clones hold roughly 7%. The sample consisted of peripheral blood. The receptor was isolated from a man in his forties or fifties with active or convalescent COVID-19.

The CDR3: CASSTKWTSGRNTGELFF. CDR3 nucleotides: TGTGCCAGTAGTACAAAATGGACTAGCGGCAGGAACACCGGGGAGCTGTTTTTT. V is TRBV19 and J is TRBJ2-2, with 10 positions matching TRBD2. The CDR3 contains 18 residues. Trimming cost V 4 bases and J 1 base; bases outside gene matches: 9. The germline V gene encodes CDR1 LNHDA and CDR2 SQIVND (reference sequence).